This T cell receptor (beta chain) is drawn from a study of cytomegalovirus exposure and HLA in healthy donors. Study-wide results and limits: Earlier analysis looked at TCR beta V segments, and most were productive about 87% or about 30% of the time.

Healthy bone marrow donors made up the donor group. J gave up 7 bases and V 4 bases, and 10 bases lay outside the gene matches. The CDR3 has 15 residues. CDR1 SGHNT and CDR2 YYREEE come from the germline V gene (reference sequence). A remark on this clone: The target antigen is unknown.

The PCR ran on 60 Vbeta and 13 Jbeta primers. TCRdb's copy holds only in-frame clones and misses some; the assay was immunoSEQ multiplex PCR. The sample has 150,000 to 200,000 clones, around 75% seen once. Sequencing was performed on PBMCs. The sequence came from a male donor in good health and CMV-seronegative. The chain employs TRBV5-4 and TRBJ2-7, with 11 bases matching TRBD1. In DNA form, the CDR3 reads TGTGCCAGCAGCCAACCCGGGACAGGGGGTGGTGAGCAGTACTTC. Translation gives CASSQPGTGGGEQYF. The full variable domain, its missing parts supplied by reference TRBV5-4 and TRBJ2-7, is ETGVTQSPTHLIKTRGQQVTLRCSSQSGHNTVSWYQQALGQGPQFIFQYYREEENGRGNFPPRFSGLQFPNYSSELNVNALELDDSALYLCASSQPGTGGGEQYFGPGTRLTVT.